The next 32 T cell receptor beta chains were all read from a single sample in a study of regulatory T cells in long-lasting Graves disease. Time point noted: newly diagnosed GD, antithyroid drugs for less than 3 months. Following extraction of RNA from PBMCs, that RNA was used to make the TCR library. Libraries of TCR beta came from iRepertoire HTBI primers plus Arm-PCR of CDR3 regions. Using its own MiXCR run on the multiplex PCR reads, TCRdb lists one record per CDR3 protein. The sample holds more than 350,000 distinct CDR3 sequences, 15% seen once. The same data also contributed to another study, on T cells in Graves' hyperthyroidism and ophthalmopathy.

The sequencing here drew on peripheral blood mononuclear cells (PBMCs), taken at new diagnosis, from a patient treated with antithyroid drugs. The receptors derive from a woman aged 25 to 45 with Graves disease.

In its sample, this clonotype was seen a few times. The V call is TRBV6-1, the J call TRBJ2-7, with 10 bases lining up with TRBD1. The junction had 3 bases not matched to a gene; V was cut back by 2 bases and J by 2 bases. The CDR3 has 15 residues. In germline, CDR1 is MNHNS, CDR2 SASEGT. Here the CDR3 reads CASSEKGQGPYEQYF. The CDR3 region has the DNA TGTGCCAGCAGTGAAAAGGGACAGGGGCCCTACGAGCAGTACTTC.

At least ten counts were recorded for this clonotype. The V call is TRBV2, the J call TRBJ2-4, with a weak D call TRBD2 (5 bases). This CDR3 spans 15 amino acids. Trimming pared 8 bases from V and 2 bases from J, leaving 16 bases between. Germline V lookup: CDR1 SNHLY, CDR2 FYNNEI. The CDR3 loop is CASSPPRDSKNIQYF. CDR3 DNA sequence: TGTGCCAGCTCCCCTCCTCGGGATTCCAAAAACATTCAGTACTTC.

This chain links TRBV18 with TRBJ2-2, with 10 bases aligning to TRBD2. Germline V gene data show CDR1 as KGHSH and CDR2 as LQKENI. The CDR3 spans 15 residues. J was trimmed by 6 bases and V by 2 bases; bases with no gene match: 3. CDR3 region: CASSPGTSDSGELFF. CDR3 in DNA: TGTGCCAGCTCACCAGGGACTAGCGATTCCGGGGAGCTGTTTTTT.

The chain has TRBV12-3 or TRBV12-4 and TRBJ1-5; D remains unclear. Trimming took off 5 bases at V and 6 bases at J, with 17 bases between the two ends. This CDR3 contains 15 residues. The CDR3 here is CASSVELGGSQPQHF. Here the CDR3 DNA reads TGTGCCAGCAGTGTCGAATTGGGCGGGAGTCAGCCCCAGCATTTT.

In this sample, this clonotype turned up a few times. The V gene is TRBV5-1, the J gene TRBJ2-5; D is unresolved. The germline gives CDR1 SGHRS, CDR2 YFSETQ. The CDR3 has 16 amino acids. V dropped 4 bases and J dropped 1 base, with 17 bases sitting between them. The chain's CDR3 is CASSAGISASQETQYF. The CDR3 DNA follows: TGCGCCAGCAGCGCCGGCATATCAGCGTCCCAAGAGACCCAGTACTTC.

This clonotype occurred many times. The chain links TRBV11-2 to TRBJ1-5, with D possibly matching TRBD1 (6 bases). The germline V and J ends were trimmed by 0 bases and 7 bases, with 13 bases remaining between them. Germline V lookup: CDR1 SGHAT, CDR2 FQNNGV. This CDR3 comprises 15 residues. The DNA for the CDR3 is TGTGCCAGCAGCTTAGATGGACAGAAATGGCAGCCCCAGCATTTT. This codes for CASSLDGQKWQPQHF. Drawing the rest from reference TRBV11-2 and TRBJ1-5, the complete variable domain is EAGVAQSPRYKIIEKRQSVAFWCNPISGHATLYWYQQILGQGPKLLIQFQNNGVVDDSQLPKDRFSAERLKGVDSTLKIQPAKLEDSAVYLCASSLDGQKWQPQHFGDGTRLSIL.

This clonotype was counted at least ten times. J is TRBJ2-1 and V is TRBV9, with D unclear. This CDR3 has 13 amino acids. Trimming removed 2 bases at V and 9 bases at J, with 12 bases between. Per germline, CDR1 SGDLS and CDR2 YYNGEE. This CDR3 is CASSVRPSGEQFF. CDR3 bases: TGTGCCAGCAGCGTCCGGCCCAGTGGTGAGCAGTTCTTC.

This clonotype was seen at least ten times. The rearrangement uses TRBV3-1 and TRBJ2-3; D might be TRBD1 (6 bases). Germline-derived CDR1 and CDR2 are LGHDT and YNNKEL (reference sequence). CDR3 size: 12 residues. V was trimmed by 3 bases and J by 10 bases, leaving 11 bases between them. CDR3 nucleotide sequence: TGTGCCAGCAGCCAGGACAGTTTCGCGCAGTATTTT. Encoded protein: CASSQDSFAQYF.

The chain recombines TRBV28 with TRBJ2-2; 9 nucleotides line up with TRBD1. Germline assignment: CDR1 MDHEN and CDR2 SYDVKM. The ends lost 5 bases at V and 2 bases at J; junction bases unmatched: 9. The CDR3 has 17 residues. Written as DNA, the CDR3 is TGTGCCAGCAGTCCTCCCAGGACAGGGGTAAACACCGGGGAGCTGTTTTTT. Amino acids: CASSPPRTGVNTGELFF.

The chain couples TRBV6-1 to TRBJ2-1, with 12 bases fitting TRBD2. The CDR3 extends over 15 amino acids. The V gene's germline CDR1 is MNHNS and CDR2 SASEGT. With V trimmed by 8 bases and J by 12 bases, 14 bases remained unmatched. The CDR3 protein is CASGLAGWLGDGQFF. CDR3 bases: TGTGCCAGCGGACTAGCGGGATGGTTGGGTGATGGGCAGTTCTTC.

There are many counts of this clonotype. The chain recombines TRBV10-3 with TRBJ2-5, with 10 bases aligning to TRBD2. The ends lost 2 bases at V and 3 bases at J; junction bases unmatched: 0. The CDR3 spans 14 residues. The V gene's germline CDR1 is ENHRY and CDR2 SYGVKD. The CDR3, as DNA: TGTGCCATCAGTGAGGGACTAGCGGAAGAGACCCAGTACTTC. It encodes CAISEGLAEETQYF.

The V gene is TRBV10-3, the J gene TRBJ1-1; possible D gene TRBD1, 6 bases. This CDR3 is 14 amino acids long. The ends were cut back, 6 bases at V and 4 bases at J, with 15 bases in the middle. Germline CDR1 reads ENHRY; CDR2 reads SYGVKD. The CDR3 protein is CAIREGGGGTEAFF. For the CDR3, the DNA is TGTGCCATCAGAGAAGGGGGGGGGGGCACTGAAGCTTTCTTT.

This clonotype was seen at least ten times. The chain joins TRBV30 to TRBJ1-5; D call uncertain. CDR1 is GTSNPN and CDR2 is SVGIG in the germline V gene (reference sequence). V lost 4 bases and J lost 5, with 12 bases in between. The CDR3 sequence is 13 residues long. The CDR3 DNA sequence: TGTGCCTGGACCCTGGGGAGGGATCAGCCCCAGCATTTT. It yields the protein CAWTLGRDQPQHF.

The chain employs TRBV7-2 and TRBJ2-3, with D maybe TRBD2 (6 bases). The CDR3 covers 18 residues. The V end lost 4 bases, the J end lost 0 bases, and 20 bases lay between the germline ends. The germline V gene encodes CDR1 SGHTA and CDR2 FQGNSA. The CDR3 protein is CASSYSGLSYSSTDTQYF. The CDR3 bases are TGTGCCAGCAGCTATTCGGGACTCTCTTATTCTAGCACAGATACGCAGTATTTT.

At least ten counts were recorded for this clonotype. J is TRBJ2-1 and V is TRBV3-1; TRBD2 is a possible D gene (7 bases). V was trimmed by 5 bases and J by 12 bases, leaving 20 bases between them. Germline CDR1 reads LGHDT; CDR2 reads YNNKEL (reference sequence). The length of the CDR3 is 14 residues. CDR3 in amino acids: CASSSLPGGQGQFF. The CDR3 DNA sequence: TGTGCCAGCAGCAGTCTACCGGGGGGACAAGGGCAGTTCTTC.

CDR3 DNA sequence: TGTGCCAGCAGCGGGGGGGTCCACAGTGACAATTCCTACGAGCAGTACTTC. This encodes CASSGGVHSDNSYEQYF. The rearrangement joins TRBV13 to TRBJ2-7, with 7 bases identical to TRBD2. This CDR3 is 17 amino acids long. The junction had 14 bases not matched to a gene; V was cut back by 5 bases and J by 1 base. Germline V gene sequence: CDR1 PRHDT, CDR2 FYEKMQ (reference sequence).

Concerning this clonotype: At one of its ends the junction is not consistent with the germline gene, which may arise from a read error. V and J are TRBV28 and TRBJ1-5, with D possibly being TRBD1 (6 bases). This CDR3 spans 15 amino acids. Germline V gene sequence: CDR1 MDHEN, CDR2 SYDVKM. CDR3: CAGSGGGVGNQPQHF. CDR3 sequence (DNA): TGTGCCGGCAGTGGAGGGGGGGTAGGCAATCAGCCCCAGCATTTT.

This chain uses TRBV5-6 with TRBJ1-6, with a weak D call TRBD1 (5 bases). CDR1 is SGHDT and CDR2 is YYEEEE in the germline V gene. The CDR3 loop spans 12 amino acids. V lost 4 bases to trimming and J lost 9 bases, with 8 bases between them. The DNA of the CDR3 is TGTGCCAGCAGCCGGGACCGTTCACCCCTCCACTTT. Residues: CASSRDRSPLHF.

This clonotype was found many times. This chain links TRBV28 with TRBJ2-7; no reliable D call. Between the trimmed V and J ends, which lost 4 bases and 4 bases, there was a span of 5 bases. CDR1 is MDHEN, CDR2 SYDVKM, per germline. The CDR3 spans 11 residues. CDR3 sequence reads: CASSWTYEQYF. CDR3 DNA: TGTGCCAGCAGTTGGACGTACGAGCAGTACTTC.

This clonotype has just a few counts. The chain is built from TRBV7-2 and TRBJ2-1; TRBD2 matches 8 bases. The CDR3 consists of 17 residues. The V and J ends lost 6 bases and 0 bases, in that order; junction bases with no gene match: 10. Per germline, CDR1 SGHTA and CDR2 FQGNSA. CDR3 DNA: TGTGCCAGCAGTACCGCAGCGGGAGAGCGCTCCTACAATGAGCAGTTCTTC. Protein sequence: CASSTAAGERSYNEQFF.

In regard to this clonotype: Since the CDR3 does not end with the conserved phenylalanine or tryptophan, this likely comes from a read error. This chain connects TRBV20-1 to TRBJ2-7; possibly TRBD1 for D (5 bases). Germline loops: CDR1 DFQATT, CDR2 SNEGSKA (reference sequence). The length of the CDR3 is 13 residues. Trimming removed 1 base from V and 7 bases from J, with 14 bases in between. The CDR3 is CSARVWGSWEQYL. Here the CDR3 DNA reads TGCAGTGCTAGAGTTTGGGGCTCGTGGGAGCAGTACCTC.

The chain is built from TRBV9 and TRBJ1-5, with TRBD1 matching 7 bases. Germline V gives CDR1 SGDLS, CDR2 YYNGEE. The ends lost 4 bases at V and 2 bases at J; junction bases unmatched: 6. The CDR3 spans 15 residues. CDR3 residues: CASSPNQGGNQPQHF. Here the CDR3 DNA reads TGTGCCAGCAGCCCGAATCAGGGGGGCAATCAGCCCCAGCATTTT.

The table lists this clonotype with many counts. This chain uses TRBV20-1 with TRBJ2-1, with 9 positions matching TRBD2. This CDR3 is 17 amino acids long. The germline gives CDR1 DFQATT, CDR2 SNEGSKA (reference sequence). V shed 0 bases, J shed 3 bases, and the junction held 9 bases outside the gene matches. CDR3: CSARDLASGDNYNEQFF. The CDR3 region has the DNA TGCAGTGCTAGAGATCTGGCTAGCGGGGACAACTACAATGAGCAGTTCTTC.

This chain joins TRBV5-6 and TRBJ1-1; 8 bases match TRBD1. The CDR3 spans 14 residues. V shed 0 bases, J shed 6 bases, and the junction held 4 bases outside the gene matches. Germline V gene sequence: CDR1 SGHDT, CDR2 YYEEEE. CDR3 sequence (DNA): TGTGCCAGCAGCTTGGGGCAGGGGGCCGCTGAAGCTTTCTTT. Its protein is CASSLGQGAAEAFF.

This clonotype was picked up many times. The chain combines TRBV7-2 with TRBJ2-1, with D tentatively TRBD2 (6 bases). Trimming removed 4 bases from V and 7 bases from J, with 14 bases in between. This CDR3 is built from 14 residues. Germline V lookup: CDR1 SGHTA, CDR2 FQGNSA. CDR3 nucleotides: TGTGCCAGCAGCTCGGGAGAGGGGCAGAATGAGCAGTTCTTC. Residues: CASSSGEGQNEQFF.

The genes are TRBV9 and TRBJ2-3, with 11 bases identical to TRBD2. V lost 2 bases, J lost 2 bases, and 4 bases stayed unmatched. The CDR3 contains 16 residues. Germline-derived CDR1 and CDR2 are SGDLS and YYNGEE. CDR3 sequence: CASSVVAGGSTDTQYF. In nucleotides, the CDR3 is TGTGCCAGCAGCGTGGTAGCGGGAGGGTCCACAGATACGCAGTATTTT.

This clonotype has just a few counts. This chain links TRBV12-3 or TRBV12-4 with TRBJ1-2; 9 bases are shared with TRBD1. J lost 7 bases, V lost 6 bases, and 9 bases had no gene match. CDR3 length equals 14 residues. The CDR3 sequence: CASRLQGAIAGYTF. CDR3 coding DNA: TGTGCCAGCAGGCTACAGGGGGCGATTGCTGGCTACACCTTC.

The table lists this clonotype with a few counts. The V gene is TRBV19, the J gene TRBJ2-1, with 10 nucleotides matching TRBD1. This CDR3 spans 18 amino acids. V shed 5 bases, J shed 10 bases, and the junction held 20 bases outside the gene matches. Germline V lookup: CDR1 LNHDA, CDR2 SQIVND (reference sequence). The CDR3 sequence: CASSSWGATGGASREQFF. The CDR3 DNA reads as TGTGCCAGTAGTTCCTGGGGGGCGACAGGGGGCGCTTCCAGGGAGCAGTTCTTC.

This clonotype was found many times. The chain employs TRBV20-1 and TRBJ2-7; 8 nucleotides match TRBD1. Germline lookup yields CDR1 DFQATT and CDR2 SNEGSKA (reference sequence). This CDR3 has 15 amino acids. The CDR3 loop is CSVGQGAPTFYEQYF. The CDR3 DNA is TGCAGCGTCGGCCAGGGGGCGCCGACCTTCTACGAGCAGTACTTC.

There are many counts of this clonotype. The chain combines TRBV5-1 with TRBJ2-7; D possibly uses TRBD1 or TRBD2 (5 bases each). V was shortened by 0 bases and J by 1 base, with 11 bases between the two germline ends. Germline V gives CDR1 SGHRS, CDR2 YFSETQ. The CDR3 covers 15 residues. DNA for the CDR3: TGCGCCAGCAGCTTGGGGGGGAAAAATTCCTACGAGCAGTACTTC. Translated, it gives CASSLGGKNSYEQYF. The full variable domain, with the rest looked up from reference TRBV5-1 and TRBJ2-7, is KAGVTQTPRYLIKTRGQQVTLSCSPISGHRSVSWYQQTPGQGLQFLFEYFSETQRNKGNFPGRFSGRQFSNSRSEMNVSTLELGDSALYLCASSLGGKNSYEQYFGPGTRLTVT.

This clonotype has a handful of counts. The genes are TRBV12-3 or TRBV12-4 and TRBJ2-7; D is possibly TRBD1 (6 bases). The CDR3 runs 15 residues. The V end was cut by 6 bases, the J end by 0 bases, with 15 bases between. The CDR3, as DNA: TGTGCCAGCAGATTCGGAACAGGGCCCTCCTACGAGCAGTACTTC. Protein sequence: CASRFGTGPSYEQYF.

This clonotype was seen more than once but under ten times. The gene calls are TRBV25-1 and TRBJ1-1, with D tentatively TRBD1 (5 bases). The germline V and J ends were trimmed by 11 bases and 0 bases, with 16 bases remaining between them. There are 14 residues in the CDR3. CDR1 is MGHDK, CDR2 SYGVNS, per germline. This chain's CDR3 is CASGGIGMNTEAFF. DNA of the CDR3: TGTGCCTCGGGGGGGATTGGCATGAACACTGAAGCTTTCTTT. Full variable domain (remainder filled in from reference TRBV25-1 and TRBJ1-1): EADIYQTPRYLVIGTGKKITLECSQTMGHDKMYWYQQDPGMELHLIHYSYGVNSTEKGDLSSESTVSRIRTEHFPLTLESARPSHTSQYLCASGGIGMNTEAFFGQGTRLTVV.